A selection of T cell receptor beta chains follows, all from one sample in a study of CD8 T cells in ankylosing spondylitis. TCRdb analysed the 5' RACE reads with MiXCR anew, one entry per CDR3 protein. The sample has 350,000 to 550,000 distinct CDR3 sequences; 25% to 30% are singletons. The material sequenced was blood, either unsorted or a sorted T cell fraction (not recorded which). The source is a male donor with ankylosing spondylitis. CDR3s include the opening cysteine and the closing phenylalanine or tryptophan. D genes are given only for firm matches. Clone size is not always given. Where it is, it says once, few, many or a class for expanded clones.

D gene	J gene	V gene	clone size	CDR3 DNA	CDR3 protein
TRBD2	TRBJ2-1	TRBV3-1	few	TGTGCCAGCACCCAAGGGACTAGCGCTTTCAATGAGCAGTTCTTC	CASTQGTSAFNEQFF
TRBD1	TRBJ1-5	TRBV20-1	few	TGCAGTGCTACCCCGGACAGGTACAATCAGCCCCAGCATTTT	CSATPDRYNQPQHF
.	TRBJ2-5	TRBV12-3/TRBV12-4	.	TGTGCCAGCAGTTCGGGGGACAGATCCCAAGAGACCCAGTACTTC	CASSSGDRSQETQYF
.	TRBJ1-1	TRBV2	few	TGTGCCAGCAGCTGGACAGACGAAGCTTTCTTT	CASSWTDEAFF
.	TRBJ1-5	TRBV6-5	few	TGTGCCAGCAGTTACTTAAGGGGGGCGGCTCAGCCCCAGCATTTT	CASSYLRGAAQPQHF
TRBD1	TRBJ1-2	TRBV5-1	few	TGCGCCAGCAGCCTCCAAACCGGACAGGGAGGCTATGGCTACACCTTC	CASSLQTGQGGYGYTF
.	TRBJ1-1	TRBV2	once	TGTGCCAGCAGTAGGTGGCCGAACACTGAAGCTTTCTTT	CASSRWPNTEAFF
TRBD1	TRBJ1-2	TRBV5-6	many	TGTGCCAGCAGCTCCATAGACAGGGTGTCCAGCTATGGCTACACCTTC	CASSSIDRVSSYGYTF
.	TRBJ1-3	TRBV20-1	.	TGCAGTGCTAGCTCGCAGGGAGGTGGAAACACCATATATTTT	CSASSQGGGNTIYF
TRBD2	TRBJ2-5	TRBV5-6	.	TGTGCCAGCAGCTGGGGGGGACTAGCGGGAGAGGAGGAGACCCAGTACTTC	CASSWGGLAGEEETQYF
.	TRBJ2-7	TRBV6-1	once	TGTGCCAGCAGTGCTAGCAGTGACTACGAGCAGTACTTC	CASSASSDYEQYF
TRBD2	TRBJ2-1	TRBV5-6	.	TGTGCCAGCAGCGCCGTAGCGGGGAGCTCCTACAATGAGCAGTTCTTC	CASSAVAGSSYNEQFF
TRBD2	TRBJ2-1	TRBV7-9	.	TGTGCCAGCAGGGCCAGTCCTCTAGCGGGAGGAGGCAATGAGCAGTTCTTC	CASRASPLAGGGNEQFF
.	TRBJ2-2	TRBV5-1	.	TGCGCCAGCAGCTTGGCCGCCCCTGACACCGGGGAGCTGTTTTTT	CASSLAAPDTGELFF
TRBD2	TRBJ2-1	TRBV12-3/TRBV12-4	.	TGTGCCAGCAAGACTAGCCGCTCCTACAATGAGCAGTTCTTC	CASKTSRSYNEQFF
.	TRBJ2-2	TRBV5-1	.	TGCGCCAGCAGCTGGGGGCGGGACTACCCCCCCGGGGAGCTGTTTTTT	CASSWGRDYPPGELFF
TRBD1	TRBJ2-1	TRBV12-3/TRBV12-4	.	TGTGCCAGCAGTTTATCTTACGGGACAGGGTTCTATGAGCAGTTCTTC	CASSLSYGTGFYEQFF
.	TRBJ1-1	TRBV12-2	.	TGTGCAAGTCGCTTAGCGGAGACCCTAGGGGCTTTCTTT	CASRLAETLGAFF
.	TRBJ2-1	TRBV25-1	.	TGTGCCAGCAGTGAATATGGTCTGCCCGTGCAGTTCTTC	CASSEYGLPVQFF
.	TRBJ1-4	TRBV15	.	TGTGCCACCAGCAGCTCCCCTCGGGGTGTGGATGAAAAACTGTTTTTT	CATSSSPRGVDEKLFF
.	TRBJ1-5	TRBV24-1	few	TGTGCCACCAGTGCCCCAAACAAGGGGAATCAGCCCCAGCATTTT	CATSAPNKGNQPQHF
TRBD2	TRBJ2-1	TRBV20-1	few	TGCAGTGCACTAGCGGGGACCTACAATGAGCAGTTCTTC	CSALAGTYNEQFF
.	TRBJ2-1	TRBV12-3/TRBV12-4	many	TGTGCCAGCAGCACAGCTAACAATGAGCAGTTCTTC	CASSTANNEQFF
.	TRBJ2-2	TRBV7-9	.	TGTGCCAGCACTTGGTGGGAGGTCCTTAACGGGGAGCTGTTTTTT	CASTWWEVLNGELFF
.	TRBJ1-6	TRBV7-9	few	TGTGCCAGCAGCTCGCGGGTTTATAATTCACCCCTCCACTTT	CASSSRVYNSPLHF
TRBD1	TRBJ2-7	TRBV7-8	.	TGTGCCAGCAGCTTAGGGCGACAGGGCCAGCAGTACTTC	CASSLGRQGQQYF
TRBD1	TRBJ1-5	TRBV5-1	few	TGCGCCAGCAGCTTGGACGACAGGGTTAATCAGCCCCAGCATTTT	CASSLDDRVNQPQHF
.	TRBJ2-5	TRBV12-3/TRBV12-4	many	TGTGCCAGCAGCCCGTCCCGACAGGGAGGGCTTCGCATTTTAGAGACCCAGTACTTC	CASSPSRQGGLRILETQYF
.	TRBJ2-5	TRBV10-3	.	TGTGCCATCAGTGAGTTGGGACACAGCGTTCAAGAGACCCAGTACTTC	CAISELGHSVQETQYF
.	TRBJ1-1	TRBV7-9	.	TGTGCCAGCAGCTTACGAGGGTCGGACACTGAAGCTTTCTTT	CASSLRGSDTEAFF
.	TRBJ2-7	TRBV4-2	.	TGTGCCAGCAGCCAAGAGGCCAGGGGCTACGAGCAGTACTTC	CASSQEARGYEQYF
.	TRBJ2-1	TRBV6-2/TRBV6-3	.	TGTGCCAGCAGTTACGATACATACAATGAGCAGTTCTTC	CASSYDTYNEQFF
.	TRBJ2-2	TRBV20-1	few	TGCAGTGCCATAACAGGGGAGGGGGTTCGGACCGGGGAGCTGTTTTTT	CSAITGEGVRTGELFF
.	TRBJ2-1	TRBV7-6	few	TGTGCCAGCAGCTTAGTTGTTAGGGGGAGTTTGGTCTCCTACAATGAGCAGTTCTTC	CASSLVVRGSLVSYNEQFF
TRBD2	TRBJ2-2	TRBV5-1	.	TGCGCCAGCAGCTTTACGGGACTAGCGGGAGGATCCGGGGAGCTGTTTTTT	CASSFTGLAGGSGELFF
TRBD2	TRBJ2-5	TRBV7-2	many	TGTGCCAGCAGCCAGTTTCGGCTAGCGGAAGAGACCCAGTACTTC	CASSQFRLAEETQYF
.	TRBJ1-2	TRBV20-1	.	TGCAGTGGGGAGGACAGCTACTTTTATGGCTACACCTTC	CSGEDSYFYGYTF
TRBD1	TRBJ1-2	TRBV29-1	.	TGCAGCGTTGAGGACAGGGGGCGCAATGGCTACACCTTC	CSVEDRGRNGYTF
.	TRBJ2-2	TRBV20-1	.	TGCAGTGCTAGACCCGTCTGGGGGCGGAACACCGGGGAGCTGTTTTTT	CSARPVWGRNTGELFF
.	TRBJ2-1	TRBV9	few	TGTGCCAGCAGCGTCCGGGACACCTACAATGAGCAGTTCTTC	CASSVRDTYNEQFF
TRBD2	TRBJ2-3	TRBV27	many	TGTGCCAGCAGTCCTATAGCGGGAGTGGATACGCAGTATTTT	CASSPIAGVDTQYF
TRBD2	TRBJ2-1	TRBV15	.	TGTGCCACCAGCAGAGAACCACTAGCGACTGCGAACAATGAGCAGTTCTTC	CATSREPLATANNEQFF
TRBD1	TRBJ1-5	TRBV12-3/TRBV12-4	few	TGTGCCAGCACGGGGGCAGGGGGTTGGCAGCCCCAGCATTTT	CASTGAGGWQPQHF
.	TRBJ2-3	TRBV5-1	.	TGCGCCAGCACCCCAGGGCGGTTCAGCACAGATACGCAGTATTTT	CASTPGRFSTDTQYF
.	TRBJ1-5	TRBV15	few	TGTGCCACCAGCAGAGATTTGAGGCAGGGCCTGCGCAATAGCAATCAGCCCCAGCATTTT	CATSRDLRQGLRNSNQPQHF
TRBD2	TRBJ2-1	TRBV3-1	.	TGTGCCAGCAGCCAAGATGGGTACAGCGGGAGGAAGAATGAGCAGTTCTTC	CASSQDGYSGRKNEQFF
TRBD1	TRBJ1-5	TRBV2	.	TGTGCCAGCAGGAGACAGGGAGGGGATCAGCCCCAGCATTTT	CASRRQGGDQPQHF
.	TRBJ2-3	TRBV30	few	TGTGCCTGGAGTGCCACAGATACGCAGTATTTT	CAWSATDTQYF
.	TRBJ2-3	TRBV11-3	few	TGTGCCAGCAGCCCAGGCCCCTCCTCCAGCACAGATACGCAGTATTTT	CASSPGPSSSTDTQYF
.	TRBJ2-1	TRBV10-1	.	TGCGCCAGCAGTGAGACGGCTGGAGGTTACAATGAGCAGTTCTTC	CASSETAGGYNEQFF
TRBD1	TRBJ2-5	TRBV7-8	.	TGTGCCAGCAGCCTTGACAGGGTTGGGGAGACCCAGTACTTC	CASSLDRVGETQYF